This TCR beta chain was captured in a study of identical twins. TCRdb reprocessed the 5' RACE reads with MiXCR, giving one entry per CDR3 protein. The sample lists around 1.7 million distinct CDR3 sequences; about 32% were seen once. Overall study results and limits: Abundant beta clonotypes from cord blood had fewer insertions, unlike memory repertoires, which showed none.

Points on this clonotype: The antigen is undetermined.

The sample comprised cord blood. The sequence came from a newborn girl in good health.

Here the CDR3 reads CASRSGYNEQYF. As DNA, the CDR3 is TGTGCCAGCAGGTCGGGTTACAATGAGCAGTACTTC. The rearrangement joins TRBV28 to TRBJ2-5; no reliable D call. Per the germline V gene, CDR1 is MDHEN and CDR2 is SYDVKM. Trimming shortened V by 6 bases and J by 11 bases, and 16 bases separated the two germline ends. CDR3 length: 12 amino acids.